This T cell receptor (beta chain) was retrieved from a study of cytomegalovirus exposure and HLA in healthy donors. Broader study findings: In vitro, three CMV-associated chains proved specific for CMV antigens. According to a subsequent analysis, TCR clusters from the first cohort were inclined to appear together in the roughly 130 validation repertoires. Generally TCR sequences proved uncommon, though certain public TCRs appeared in numerous donors. The listing of roughly 160 TCR beta chains classed them as cytomegalovirus-associated.

With respect to this clone: Its antigen is still unknown.

The CDR3 loop spans 15 amino acids. J gave up 5 bases and V 4 bases, and 7 bases lay outside the gene matches. CDR1 is SGDLS and CDR2 is YYNGEE in the germline V gene. TCRdb keeps only in-frame clones here, not all; method: immunoSEQ multiplex PCR. Of about 160,000 clones in the sample, 70% to 90% were seen once. The source of this sequence is a woman between 18 and 30 years old in good health and CMV-seronegative. This chain connects TRBV9 to TRBJ2-5; 11 positions match TRBD1. Sequenced input: PBMCs. The CDR3 loop reads CASSTRTGGRETQYF. The CDR3 region has the DNA TGTGCCAGCAGCACCCGGACAGGGGGCAGGGAGACCCAGTACTTC.